This T cell receptor (beta chain) was obtained from a study of blood T cell repertoires in COVID-19. Some clones are missing from TCRdb's copy, which holds only in-frame ones; the method was immunoSEQ multiplex PCR. The repertoire holds fewer than 300,000 clones, 90% to 95% seen once, with approximately 2.1% in the top ten. Germline values: CDR1 MRHNA, CDR2 SNTAGT. The CDR3 is made up of 17 amino acids. V lost 4 bases to trimming and J lost 0 bases, with 16 bases between them. The chain uses TRBV6-4 and TRBJ2-4; D may be TRBD2 (6 bases). The clonotype was recovered from a woman in her twenties or thirties with COVID-19, enrolled during active disease. The source material was peripheral blood. CDR3 residues: CASSARRGTLAKNIQYF. The CDR3 DNA sequence: TGTGCCAGCAGTGCCCGCCGGGGGACCCTAGCCAAAAACATTCAGTACTTC.